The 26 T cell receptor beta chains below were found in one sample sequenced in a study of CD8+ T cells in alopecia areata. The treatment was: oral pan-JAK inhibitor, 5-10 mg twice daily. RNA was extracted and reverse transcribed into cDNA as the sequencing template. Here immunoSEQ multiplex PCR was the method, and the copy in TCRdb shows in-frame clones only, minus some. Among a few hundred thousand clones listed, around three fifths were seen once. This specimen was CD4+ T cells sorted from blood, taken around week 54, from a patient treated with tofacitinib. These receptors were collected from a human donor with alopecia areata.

CDR3 sequence reads: CSVGDRGGTEAFF. The CDR3 DNA is TGCAGCGTGGGAGACAGGGGAGGAACTGAAGCTTTCTTT. The V gene is TRBV29-1, the J gene TRBJ1-1, with 8 nucleotides matching TRBD1. The CDR3 covers 13 residues. The germline CDR1 and CDR2 sequences are SQVTM and ANQGSEA. The trim removed 6 bases at V and 5 bases at J, leaving 8 bases unmatched.

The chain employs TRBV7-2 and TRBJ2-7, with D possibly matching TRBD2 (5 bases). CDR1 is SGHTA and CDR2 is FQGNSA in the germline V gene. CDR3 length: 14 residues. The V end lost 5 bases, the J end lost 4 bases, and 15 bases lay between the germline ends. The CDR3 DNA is TGTGCCAGCAGCCGAATAGCAGGAGGATACGAGCAGTACTTC. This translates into CASSRIAGGYEQYF.

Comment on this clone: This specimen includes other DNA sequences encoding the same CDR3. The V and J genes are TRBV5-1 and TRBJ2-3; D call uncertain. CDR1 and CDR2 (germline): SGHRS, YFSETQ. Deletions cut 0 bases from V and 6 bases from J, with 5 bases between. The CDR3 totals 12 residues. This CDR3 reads CASSLAGDTQYF. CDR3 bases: TGCGCCAGCAGCTTGGCCGGCGATACGCAGTATTTT.

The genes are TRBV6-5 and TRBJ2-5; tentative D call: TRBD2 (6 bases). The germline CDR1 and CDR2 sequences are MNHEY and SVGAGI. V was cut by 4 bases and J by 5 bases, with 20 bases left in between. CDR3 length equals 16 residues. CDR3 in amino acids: CASSWISGFKGETQYF. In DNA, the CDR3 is TGTGCCAGCAGTTGGATTAGCGGCTTTAAAGGGGAGACCCAGTACTTC.

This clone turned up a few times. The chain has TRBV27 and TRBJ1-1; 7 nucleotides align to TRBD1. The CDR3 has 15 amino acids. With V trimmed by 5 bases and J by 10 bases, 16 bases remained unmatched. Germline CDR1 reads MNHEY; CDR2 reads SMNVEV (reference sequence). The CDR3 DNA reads TGTGCCAGCAGTACAGCAAACAGGGGTCCCCATAGAGCTTTCTTT. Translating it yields CASSTANRGPHRAFF.

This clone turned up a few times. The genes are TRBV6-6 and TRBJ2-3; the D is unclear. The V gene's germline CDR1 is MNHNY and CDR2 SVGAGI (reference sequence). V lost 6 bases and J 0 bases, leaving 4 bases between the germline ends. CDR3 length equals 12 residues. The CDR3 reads CASRSSTDTQYF. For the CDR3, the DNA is TGTGCCAGCAGGTCGAGCACAGATACGCAGTATTTT.

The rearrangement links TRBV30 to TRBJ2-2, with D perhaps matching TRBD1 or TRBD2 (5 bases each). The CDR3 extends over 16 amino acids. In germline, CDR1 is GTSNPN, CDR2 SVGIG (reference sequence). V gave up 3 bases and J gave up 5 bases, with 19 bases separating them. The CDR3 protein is CAWRRGVLQPTGELFF. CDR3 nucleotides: TGTGCCTGGAGAAGGGGAGTTCTCCAACCTACCGGGGAGCTGTTTTTT.

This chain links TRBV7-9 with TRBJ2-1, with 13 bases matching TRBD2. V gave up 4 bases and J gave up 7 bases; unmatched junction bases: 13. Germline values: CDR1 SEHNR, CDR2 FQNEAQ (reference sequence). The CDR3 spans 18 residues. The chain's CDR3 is CASSSRTSGGSWRNEQFF. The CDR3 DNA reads TGTGCCAGCAGCTCAAGGACTAGCGGGGGATCGTGGCGAAATGAGCAGTTCTTC.

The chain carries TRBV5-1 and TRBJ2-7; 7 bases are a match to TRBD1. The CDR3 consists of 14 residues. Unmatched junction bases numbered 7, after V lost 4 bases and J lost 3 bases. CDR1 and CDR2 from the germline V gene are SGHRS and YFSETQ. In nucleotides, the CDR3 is TGCGCCAGCAGCGAAACGGGACAGAACTACGAGCAGTACTTC. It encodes CASSETGQNYEQYF.

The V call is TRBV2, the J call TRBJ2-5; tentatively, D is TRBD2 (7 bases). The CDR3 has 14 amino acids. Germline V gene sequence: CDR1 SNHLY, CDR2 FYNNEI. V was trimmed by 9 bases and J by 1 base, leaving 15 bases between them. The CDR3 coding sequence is TGTGCCAGAGGGGGGGCTAGCGGCCAAGAGACCCAGTACTTC. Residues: CARGGASGQETQYF. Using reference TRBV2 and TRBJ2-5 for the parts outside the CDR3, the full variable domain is EPEVTQTPSHQVTQMGQEVILRCVPISNHLYFYWYRQILGQKVEFLVSFYNNEISEKSEIFDDQFSVERPDGSNFTLKIRSTKLEDSAMYFCARGGASGQETQYFGPGTRLLVL.

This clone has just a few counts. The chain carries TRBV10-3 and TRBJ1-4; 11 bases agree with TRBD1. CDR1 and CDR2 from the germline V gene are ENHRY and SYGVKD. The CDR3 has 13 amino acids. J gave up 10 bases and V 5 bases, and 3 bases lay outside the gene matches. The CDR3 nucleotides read TGTGCCATCAGTTCCGGGACAGGGGGAAAACTGTTTTTT. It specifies CAISSGTGGKLFF.

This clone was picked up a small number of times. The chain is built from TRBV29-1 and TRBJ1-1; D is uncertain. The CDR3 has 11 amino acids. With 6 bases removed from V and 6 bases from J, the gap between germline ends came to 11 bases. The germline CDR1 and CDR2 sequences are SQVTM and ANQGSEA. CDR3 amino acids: CSVVPGPEAFF. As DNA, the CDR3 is TGCAGCGTAGTCCCGGGCCCTGAAGCTTTCTTT.

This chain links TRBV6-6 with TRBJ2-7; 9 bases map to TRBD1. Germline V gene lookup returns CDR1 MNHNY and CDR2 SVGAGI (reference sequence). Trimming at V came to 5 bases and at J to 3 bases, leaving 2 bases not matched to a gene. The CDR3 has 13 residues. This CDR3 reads CASSRDRDYEQYF. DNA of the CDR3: TGTGCCAGCAGTCGGGACAGGGACTACGAGCAGTACTTC.

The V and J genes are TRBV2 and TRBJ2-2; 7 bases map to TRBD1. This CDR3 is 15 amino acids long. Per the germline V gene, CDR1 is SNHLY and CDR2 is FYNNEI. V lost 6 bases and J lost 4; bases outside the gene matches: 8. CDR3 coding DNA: TGTGCCAGCAGACGACAGGGCCGAGGCACCGGGGAGCTGTTTTTT. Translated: CASRRQGRGTGELFF. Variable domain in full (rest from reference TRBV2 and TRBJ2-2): EPEVTQTPSHQVTQMGQEVILRCVPISNHLYFYWYRQILGQKVEFLVSFYNNEISEKSEIFDDQFSVERPDGSNFTLKIRSTKLEDSAMYFCASRRQGRGTGELFFGEGSRLTVL.

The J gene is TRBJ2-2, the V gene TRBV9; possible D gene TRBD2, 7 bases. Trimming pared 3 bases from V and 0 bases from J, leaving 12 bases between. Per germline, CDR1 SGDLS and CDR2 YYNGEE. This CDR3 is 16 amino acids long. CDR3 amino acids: CASSAPGGANTGELFF. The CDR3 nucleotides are TGTGCCAGCAGCGCCCCGGGGGGCGCGAACACCGGGGAGCTGTTTTTT.

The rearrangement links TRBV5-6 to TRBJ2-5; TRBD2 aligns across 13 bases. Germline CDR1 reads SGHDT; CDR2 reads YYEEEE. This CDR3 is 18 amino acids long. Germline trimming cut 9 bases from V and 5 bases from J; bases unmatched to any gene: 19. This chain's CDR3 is CATSRSPGLAGWRETQYF. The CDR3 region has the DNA TGTGCCACCTCCCGCAGTCCGGGACTAGCGGGGTGGCGGGAGACCCAGTACTTC. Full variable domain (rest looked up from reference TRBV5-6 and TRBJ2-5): DAGVTQSPTHLIKTRGQQVTLRCSPKSGHDTVSWYQQALGQGPQFIFQYYEEEERQRGNFPDRFSGHQFPNYSSELNVNALLLGDSALYLCATSRSPGLAGWRETQYFGPGTRLLVL.

CDR3 region: CSVVAGETQYF. DNA for the CDR3: TGCAGCGTTGTTGCGGGTGAGACCCAGTACTTC. The rearrangement uses TRBV29-1 and TRBJ2-5, with TRBD2 as a possible D gene (5 bases). Germline CDR1 SQVTM, CDR2 ANQGSEA. V lost 4 bases and J 5 bases, leaving 8 bases between the germline ends. This CDR3 is 11 amino acids long.

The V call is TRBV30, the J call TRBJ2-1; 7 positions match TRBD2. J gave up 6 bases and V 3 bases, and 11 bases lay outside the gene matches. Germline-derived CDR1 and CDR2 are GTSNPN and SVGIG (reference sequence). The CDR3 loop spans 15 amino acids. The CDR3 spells CAWSGLDSSFNEQFF. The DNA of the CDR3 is TGTGCCTGGAGCGGACTAGACTCTTCATTCAATGAGCAGTTCTTC.

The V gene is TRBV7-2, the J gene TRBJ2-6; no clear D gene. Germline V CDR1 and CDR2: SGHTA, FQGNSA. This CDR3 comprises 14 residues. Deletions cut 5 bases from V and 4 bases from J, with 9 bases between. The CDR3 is CASSPRSGANVLTF. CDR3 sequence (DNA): TGTGCCAGCAGCCCTAGATCCGGGGCCAACGTCCTGACTTTC.

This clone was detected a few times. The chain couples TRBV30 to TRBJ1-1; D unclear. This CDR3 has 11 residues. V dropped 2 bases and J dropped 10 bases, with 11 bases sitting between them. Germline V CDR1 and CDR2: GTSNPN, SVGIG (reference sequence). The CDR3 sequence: CAWSNGFGAFF. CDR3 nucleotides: TGTGCCTGGAGTAATGGGTTCGGAGCTTTCTTT.

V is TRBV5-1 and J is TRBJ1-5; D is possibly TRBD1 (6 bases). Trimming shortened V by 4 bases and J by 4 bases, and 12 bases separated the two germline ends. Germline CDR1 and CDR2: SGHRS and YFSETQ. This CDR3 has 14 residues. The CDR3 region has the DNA TGCGCCAGCAGCCTACAGGGCGGAAATCAGCCCCAGCATTTT. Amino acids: CASSLQGGNQPQHF.

The CDR3 coding sequence is TGTGCCAGCAGCGTAGCTCTGGGAGAGACCCAGTACTTC. Translating it yields CASSVALGETQYF. The chain is built from TRBV9 and TRBJ2-5; no reliable D call. The CDR3 has 13 amino acids. The germline V gene encodes CDR1 SGDLS and CDR2 YYNGEE. The V gene lost 0 bases and the J gene lost 4 bases, with 7 bases spanning the gap. Full variable domain (missing parts from reference TRBV9 and TRBJ2-5): DSGVTQTPKHLITATGQRVTLRCSPRSGDLSVYWYQQSLDQGLQFLIQYYNGEERAKGNILERFSAQQFPDLHSELNLSSLELGDSALYFCASSVALGETQYFGPGTRLLVL.

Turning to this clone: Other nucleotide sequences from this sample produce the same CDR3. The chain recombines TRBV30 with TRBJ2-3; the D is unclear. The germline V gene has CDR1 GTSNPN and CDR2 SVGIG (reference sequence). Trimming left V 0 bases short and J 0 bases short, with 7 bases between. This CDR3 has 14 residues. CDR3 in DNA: TGTGCCTGGAGTGTCTCCCTGAGCACAGATACGCAGTATTTT. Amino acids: CAWSVSLSTDTQYF.

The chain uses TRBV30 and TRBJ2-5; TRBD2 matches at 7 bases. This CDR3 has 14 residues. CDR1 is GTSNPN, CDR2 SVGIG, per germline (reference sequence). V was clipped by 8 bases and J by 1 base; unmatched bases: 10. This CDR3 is CAGPTSQPQETQYF. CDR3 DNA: TGTGCCGGTCCGACTAGCCAACCCCAAGAGACCCAGTACTTC. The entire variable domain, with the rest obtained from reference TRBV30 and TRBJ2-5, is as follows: SQTIHQWPATLVQPVGSPLSLECTVEGTSNPNLYWYRQAAGRGLQLLFYSVGIGQISSEVPQNLSASRPQDRQFILSSKKLLLSDSGFYLCAGPTSQPQETQYFGPGTRLLVL.

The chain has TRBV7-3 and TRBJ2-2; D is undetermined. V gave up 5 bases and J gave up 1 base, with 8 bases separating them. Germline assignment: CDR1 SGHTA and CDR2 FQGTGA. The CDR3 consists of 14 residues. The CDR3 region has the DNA TGTGCCAGCAGCCCCCGGCGGAACACCGGGGAGCTGTTTTTT. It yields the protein CASSPRRNTGELFF.

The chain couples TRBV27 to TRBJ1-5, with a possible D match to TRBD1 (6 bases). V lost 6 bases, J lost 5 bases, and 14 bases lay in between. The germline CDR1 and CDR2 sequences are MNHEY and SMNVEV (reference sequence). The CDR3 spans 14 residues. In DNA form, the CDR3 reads TGTGCCAGCAGGACGGGACACCCCGATCAGCCCCAGCATTTT. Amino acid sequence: CASRTGHPDQPQHF.